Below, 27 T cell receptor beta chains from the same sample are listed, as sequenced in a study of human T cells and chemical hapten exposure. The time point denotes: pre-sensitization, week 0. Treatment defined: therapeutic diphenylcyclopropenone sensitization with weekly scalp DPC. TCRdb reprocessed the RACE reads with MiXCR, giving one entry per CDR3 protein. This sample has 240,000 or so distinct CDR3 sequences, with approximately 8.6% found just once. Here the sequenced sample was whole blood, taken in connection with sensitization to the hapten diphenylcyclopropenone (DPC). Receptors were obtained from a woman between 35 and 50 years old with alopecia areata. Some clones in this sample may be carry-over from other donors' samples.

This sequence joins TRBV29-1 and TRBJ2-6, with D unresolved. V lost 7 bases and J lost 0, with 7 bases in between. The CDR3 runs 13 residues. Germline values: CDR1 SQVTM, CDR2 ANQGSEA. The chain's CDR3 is CSAPDSGANVLTF. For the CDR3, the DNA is TGCAGCGCCCCCGACTCTGGGGCCAACGTCCTGACTTTC.

The CDR3 region has the DNA TGTGCCAGCAGTTACGAACGGACAGGCACAGATACGCAGTATTTT. Its translation is CASSYERTGTDTQYF. The chain carries TRBV6-2 or TRBV6-3 and TRBJ2-3, with D possibly being TRBD1 (6 bases). From germline, CDR1 is MNHEY and CDR2 SVGEGT. The CDR3 is made up of 15 amino acids. V was cut by 2 bases and J by 1 base, with 10 bases left in between.

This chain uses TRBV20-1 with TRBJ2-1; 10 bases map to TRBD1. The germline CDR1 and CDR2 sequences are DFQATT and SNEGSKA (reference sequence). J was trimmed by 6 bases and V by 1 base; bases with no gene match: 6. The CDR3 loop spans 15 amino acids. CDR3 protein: CSARGTGGITNEQFF. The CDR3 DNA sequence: TGCAGTGCTAGAGGGACAGGGGGTATCACCAATGAGCAGTTCTTC.

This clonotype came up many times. The CDR3 protein is CASSYPEGPPNTGELFF. The CDR3 DNA follows: TGTGCCAGCAGTTACCCGGAGGGCCCCCCTAACACCGGGGAGCTGTTTTTT. This chain links TRBV6-2 or TRBV6-3 with TRBJ2-2; possible D gene TRBD2, 6 bases. The CDR3 runs 17 residues. The germline V and J ends were trimmed by 2 bases and 2 bases, with 15 bases remaining between them. The germline V gene has CDR1 MNHEY and CDR2 SVGEGT.

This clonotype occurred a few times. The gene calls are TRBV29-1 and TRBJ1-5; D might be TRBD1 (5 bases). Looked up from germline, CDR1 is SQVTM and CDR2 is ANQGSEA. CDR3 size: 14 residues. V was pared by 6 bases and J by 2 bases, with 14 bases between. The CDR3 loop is CSVGSGTGNQPQHF. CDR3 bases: TGCAGCGTCGGATCCGGGACTGGCAATCAGCCCCAGCATTTT.

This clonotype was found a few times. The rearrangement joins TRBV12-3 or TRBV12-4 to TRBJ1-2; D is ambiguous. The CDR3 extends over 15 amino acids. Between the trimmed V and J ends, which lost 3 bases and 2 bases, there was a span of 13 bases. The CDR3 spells CASSLSGGMNYGYTF. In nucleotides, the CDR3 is TGTGCCAGCAGTTTGTCAGGTGGTATGAACTATGGCTACACCTTC.

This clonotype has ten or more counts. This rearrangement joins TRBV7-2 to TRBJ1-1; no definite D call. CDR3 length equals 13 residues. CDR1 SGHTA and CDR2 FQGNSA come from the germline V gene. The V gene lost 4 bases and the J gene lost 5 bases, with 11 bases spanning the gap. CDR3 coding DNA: TGTGCCAGCAGCTCCGACGGGCTGACTGAAGCTTTCTTT. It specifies CASSSDGLTEAFF.

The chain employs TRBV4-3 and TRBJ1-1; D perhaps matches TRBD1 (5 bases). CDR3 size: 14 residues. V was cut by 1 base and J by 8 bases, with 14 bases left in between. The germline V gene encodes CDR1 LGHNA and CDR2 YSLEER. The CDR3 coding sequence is TGCGCCAGCAGCCAAGCAACCCTGACAGCCGAAGCTTTCTTT. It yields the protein CASSQATLTAEAFF.

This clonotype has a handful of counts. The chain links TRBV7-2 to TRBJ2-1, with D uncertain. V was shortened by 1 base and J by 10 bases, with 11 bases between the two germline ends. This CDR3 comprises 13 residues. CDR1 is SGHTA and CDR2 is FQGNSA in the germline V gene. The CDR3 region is CASSLEGFLEQFF. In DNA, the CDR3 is TGTGCCAGCAGCTTAGAGGGTTTTCTAGAGCAGTTCTTC.

The CDR3 sequence: CASSYNGRDTEAFF. The CDR3 coding sequence is TGTGCCAGCAGTTACAATGGCCGGGACACTGAAGCTTTCTTT. V and J are TRBV6-6 and TRBJ1-1; D is ambiguous. The CDR3 has 14 amino acids. The V gene lost 2 bases and the J gene lost 3 bases, with 10 bases spanning the gap. Germline assignment: CDR1 MNHNY and CDR2 SVGAGI (reference sequence).

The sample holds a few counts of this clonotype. CDR3 in DNA: TGTGCCAGCAGTCAACAGGGATCTGAAGCTTTCTTT. It specifies CASSQQGSEAFF. The rearrangement joins TRBV6-6 to TRBJ1-1; D may be TRBD1 (6 bases). CDR1 is MNHNY, CDR2 SVGAGI, per germline (reference sequence). The CDR3 length is 12 residues. Trimming pared 5 bases from V and 6 bases from J, leaving 10 bases between.

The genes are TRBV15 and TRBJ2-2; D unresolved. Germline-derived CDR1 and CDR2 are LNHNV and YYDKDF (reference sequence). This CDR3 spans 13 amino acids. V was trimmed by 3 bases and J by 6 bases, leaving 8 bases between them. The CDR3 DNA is TGTGCCACCAGCAGTCGAGAGTCCGGGGAGCTGTTTTTT. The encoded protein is CATSSRESGELFF. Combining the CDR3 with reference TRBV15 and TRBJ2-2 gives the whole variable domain DAMVIQNPRYQVTQFGKPVTLSCSQTLNHNVMYWYQQKSSQAPKLLFHYYDKDFNNEADTPDNFQSRRPNTSFCFLDIRSPGLGDTAMYLCATSSRESGELFFGEGSRLTVL.

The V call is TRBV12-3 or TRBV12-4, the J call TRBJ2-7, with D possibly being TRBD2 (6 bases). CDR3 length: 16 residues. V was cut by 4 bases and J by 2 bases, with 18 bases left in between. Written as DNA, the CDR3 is TGTGCCAGCAGTTCCCCGGGACTCCATCCCGCCTACGAGCAGTACTTC. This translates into CASSSPGLHPAYEQYF.

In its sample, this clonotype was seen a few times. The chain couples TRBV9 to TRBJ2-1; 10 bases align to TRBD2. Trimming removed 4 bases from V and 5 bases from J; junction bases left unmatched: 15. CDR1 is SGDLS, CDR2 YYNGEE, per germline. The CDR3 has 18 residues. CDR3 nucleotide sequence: TGTGCCAGCAGCCCAGCTCTAGCGGGAGTCGGGTGGAACAATGAGCAGTTCTTC. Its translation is CASSPALAGVGWNNEQFF.

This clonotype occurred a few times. The CDR3 region is CASSPGTLATGELFF. CDR3 DNA: TGTGCCAGCAGCCCCGGGACACTGGCCACCGGGGAGCTGTTTTTT. The rearrangement joins TRBV12-3 or TRBV12-4 to TRBJ2-2; TRBD1 might be the D (6 bases). The CDR3 extends over 15 amino acids. Trimming stripped 6 bases from V and 4 bases from J, with 15 bases between.

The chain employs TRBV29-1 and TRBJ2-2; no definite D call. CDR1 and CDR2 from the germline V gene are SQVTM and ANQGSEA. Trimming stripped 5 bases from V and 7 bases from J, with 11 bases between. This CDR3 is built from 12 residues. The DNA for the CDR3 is TGCAGCGTTCTGGGGATTTTCGGGGAGCTGTTTTTT. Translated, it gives CSVLGIFGELFF.

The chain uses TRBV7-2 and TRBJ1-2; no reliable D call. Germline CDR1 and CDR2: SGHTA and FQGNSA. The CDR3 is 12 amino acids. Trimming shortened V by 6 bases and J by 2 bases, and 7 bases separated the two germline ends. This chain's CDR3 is CASSYQNYGYTF. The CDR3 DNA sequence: TGTGCCAGCAGTTATCAGAACTATGGCTACACCTTC.

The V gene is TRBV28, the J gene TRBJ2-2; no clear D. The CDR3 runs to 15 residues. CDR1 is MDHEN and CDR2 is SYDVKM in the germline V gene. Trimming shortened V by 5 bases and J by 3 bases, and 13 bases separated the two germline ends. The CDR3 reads CASSVNGPYTGELFF. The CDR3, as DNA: TGTGCCAGCAGTGTAAACGGGCCTTACACCGGGGAGCTGTTTTTT.

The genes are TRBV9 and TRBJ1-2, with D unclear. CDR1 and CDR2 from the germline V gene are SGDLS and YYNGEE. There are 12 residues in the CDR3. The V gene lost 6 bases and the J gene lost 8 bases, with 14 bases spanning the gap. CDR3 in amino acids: CASTGGLRGYTF. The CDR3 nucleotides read TGTGCCAGCACTGGAGGGCTACGAGGCTACACCTTC.

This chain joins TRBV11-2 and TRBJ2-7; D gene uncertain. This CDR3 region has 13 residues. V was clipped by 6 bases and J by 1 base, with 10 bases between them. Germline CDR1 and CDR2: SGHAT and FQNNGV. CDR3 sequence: CASSLSPSYEQYF. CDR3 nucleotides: TGTGCCAGCAGTCTAAGCCCTTCCTACGAGCAGTACTTC.

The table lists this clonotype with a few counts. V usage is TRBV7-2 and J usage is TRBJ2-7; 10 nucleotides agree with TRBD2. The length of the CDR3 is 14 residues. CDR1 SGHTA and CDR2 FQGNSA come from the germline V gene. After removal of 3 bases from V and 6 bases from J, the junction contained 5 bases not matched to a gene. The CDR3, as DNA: TGTGCCAGCAGCTTGGGACTAGCGTACGTCGAGCAGTACTTC. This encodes CASSLGLAYVEQYF.

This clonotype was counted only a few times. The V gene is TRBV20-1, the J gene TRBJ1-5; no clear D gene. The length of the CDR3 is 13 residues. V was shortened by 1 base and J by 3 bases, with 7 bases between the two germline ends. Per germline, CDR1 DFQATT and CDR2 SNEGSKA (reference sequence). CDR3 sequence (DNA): TGCAGTGCTAGAGGCCGGGTCAATCAGCCCCAGCATTTT. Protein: CSARGRVNQPQHF.

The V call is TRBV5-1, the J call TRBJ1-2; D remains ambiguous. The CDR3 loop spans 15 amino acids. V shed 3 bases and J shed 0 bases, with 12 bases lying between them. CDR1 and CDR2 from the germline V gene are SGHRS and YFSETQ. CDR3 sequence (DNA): TGCGCCAGCAGCTACCGGATTGAAGCTAACTATGGCTACACCTTC. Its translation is CASSYRIEANYGYTF.

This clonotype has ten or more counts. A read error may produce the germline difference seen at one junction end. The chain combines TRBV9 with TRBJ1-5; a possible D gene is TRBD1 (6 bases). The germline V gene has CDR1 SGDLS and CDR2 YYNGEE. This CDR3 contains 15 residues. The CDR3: CASSEGGYSDQPQHF. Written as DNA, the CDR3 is TGTGCCAGCAGCGAAGGGGGTTATAGCGATCAGCCCCAGCATTTT.

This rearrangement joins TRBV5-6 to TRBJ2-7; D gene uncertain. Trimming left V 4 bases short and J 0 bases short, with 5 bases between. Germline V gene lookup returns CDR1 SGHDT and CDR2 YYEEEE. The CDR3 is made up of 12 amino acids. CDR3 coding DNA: TGTGCCAGCAGCGCCAGCTCCTACGAGCAGTACTTC. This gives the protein CASSASSYEQYF.

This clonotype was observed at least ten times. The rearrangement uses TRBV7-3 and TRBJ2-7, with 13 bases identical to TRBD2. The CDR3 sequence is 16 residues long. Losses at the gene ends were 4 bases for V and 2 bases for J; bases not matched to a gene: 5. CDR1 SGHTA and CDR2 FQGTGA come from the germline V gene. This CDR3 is CASSSQGTSGTYEQYF. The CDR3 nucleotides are TGTGCCAGCAGCTCTCAGGGGACTAGCGGGACCTACGAGCAGTACTTC.

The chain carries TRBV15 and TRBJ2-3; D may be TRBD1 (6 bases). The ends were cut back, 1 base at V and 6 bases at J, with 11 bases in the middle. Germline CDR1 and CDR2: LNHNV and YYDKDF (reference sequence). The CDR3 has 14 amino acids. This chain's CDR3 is CATSRGTGWDTQYF. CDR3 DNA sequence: TGTGCCACCAGCAGAGGAACAGGGTGGGATACGCAGTATTTT.